These 32 T cell receptor beta chains came from one sample sequenced in a study of CXCR3-negative and CXCR3-positive naive CD8 T cells. Study-wide points: More hydrophobic TRB CDR3s were found in CXCR3-positive naive cells than in CXCR3-negative naive cells.

No antigen has been assigned to these receptors. The TRB cDNA libraries were prepared by 5' RACE with UMI labels. TCRdb reprocessed the 5' RACE reads, with one entry per CDR3 protein and no DNA. This sample carries 130,000 to 150,000 distinct CDR3 sequences, with around 0.3% going to the ten biggest clones. The specimen was naive CXCR3+ CD8+ T cells from blood. Subset defined: CD45RO-CCR7+CD27+CD95- naive CD8+ T cells expressing CXCR3 (TNR3+). The source of these receptors is a human donor in good health. Some clones in this sample may be carry-over from other donors' samples.

V and J are TRBV5-6 and TRBJ2-2; absent DNA, TCRdb's TRBD1 call cannot be checked. The CDR3 is 17 amino acids. CDR1 SGHDT and CDR2 YYEEEE come from the germline V gene. The CDR3 sequence: CASSSALGTVNTGELFF.

The rearrangement links TRBV19 to TRBJ1-5; TCRdb indicates TRBD1, and absent DNA this call remains unverified. Germline V gene sequence: CDR1 LNHDA, CDR2 SQIVND (reference sequence). The CDR3 contains 15 residues. CDR3 sequence: CASRTWTAQNQPQHF.

The CDR3 here is CASSLDPGGEKLFF. The chain recombines TRBV5-1 with TRBJ1-4; TCRdb names TRBD1, which stays unverified in the absence of DNA. The CDR3 covers 14 residues. Germline CDR1 is SGHRS and CDR2 is YFSETQ.

The chain is built from TRBV7-9 and TRBJ2-7; the TRBD1 assignment by TCRdb is unverifiable without DNA. This CDR3 is 13 amino acids long. The germline CDR1 and CDR2 sequences are SEHNR and FQNEAQ (reference sequence). Here the CDR3 reads CASRTVGGGEQYF.

The chain recombines TRBV28 with TRBJ2-5. The germline V gene has CDR1 MDHEN and CDR2 SYDVKM. This CDR3 comprises 14 residues. CDR3 protein: CASSASLSQETQYF.

The chain employs TRBV27 and TRBJ2-7; the D call of TRBD1 rests on TCRdb alone, since no DNA is present to check it. The CDR3 has 17 residues. Germline CDR1 reads MNHEY; CDR2 reads SMNVEV (reference sequence). CDR3: CASSSFPQRPALQEQYF.

The CDR3 spells CASSEDQVTGNTIYF. The chain links TRBV2 to TRBJ1-3. This CDR3 has 15 amino acids. CDR1 is SNHLY, CDR2 FYNNEI, per germline.

The chain couples TRBV7-6 to TRBJ2-7. This CDR3 has 14 amino acids. Per germline, CDR1 SGHVS and CDR2 FNYEAQ. Here the CDR3 reads CASSLGFQNYEQYF.

The chain carries TRBV25-1 and TRBJ1-1. The CDR3 is 12 residues long. The germline gives CDR1 MGHDK, CDR2 SYGVNS. This chain's CDR3 is CASREMNTEAFF.

The chain recombines TRBV29-1 with TRBJ1-2; the TCRdb D gene call, TRBD1, has no DNA to confirm it. Germline values: CDR1 SQVTM, CDR2 ANQGSEA. The CDR3 loop spans 12 amino acids. The CDR3 loop is CSVGDIGYGYTF.

The chain is built from TRBV7-9 and TRBJ2-1; the TCRdb D gene call, TRBD2, has no DNA to confirm it. Per the germline V gene, CDR1 is SEHNR and CDR2 is FQNEAQ (reference sequence). The CDR3 loop spans 16 amino acids. CDR3 region: CASSPPSGGAVNEQFF.

The V call is TRBV29-1, the J call TRBJ2-1. The CDR3 spans 15 residues. The germline V gene encodes CDR1 SQVTM and CDR2 ANQGSEA. The CDR3: CSVESYQSSYNEQFF.

This sequence joins TRBV29-1 and TRBJ2-2; there is no DNA to check the TCRdb D call of TRBD1. Germline-derived CDR1 and CDR2 are SQVTM and ANQGSEA. This CDR3 is 12 amino acids long. Here the CDR3 reads CSARTGPGELFF.

The chain combines TRBV11-3 with TRBJ2-2; TCRdb gives TRBD1 as the D gene, but with no DNA this cannot be confirmed. This CDR3 has 19 amino acids. Germline V lookup: CDR1 SGHNT, CDR2 YENEEA. The CDR3 here is CASSQPHRIETPNTGELFF.

The chain uses TRBV28 and TRBJ2-7; TCRdb lists TRBD1, though no DNA is available to test this call. Germline V gene data show CDR1 as MDHEN and CDR2 as SYDVKM. The CDR3 has 15 residues. CDR3 sequence reads: CASSLVGQGIHEQYF.

The rearrangement joins TRBV13 to TRBJ2-1. The CDR3 is made up of 15 amino acids. Germline V CDR1 and CDR2: PRHDT, FYEKMQ (reference sequence). CDR3 in amino acids: CASSLGLSGYNEQFF.

The rearrangement links TRBV5-4 to TRBJ1-2; TCRdb calls TRBD1, which cannot be checked without DNA. CDR1 is SGHNT and CDR2 is YYREEE in the germline V gene (reference sequence). The CDR3 contains 15 residues. The chain's CDR3 is CASSHRQIANYGYTF.

The chain combines TRBV6-5 with TRBJ2-7; with no DNA, the TCRdb D assignment of TRBD1 cannot be verified. In germline, CDR1 is MNHEY, CDR2 SVGAGI. The CDR3 totals 15 residues. CDR3 region: CASSYSGGTGYEQYF.

This chain joins TRBV6-2 or TRBV6-3 and TRBJ1-2; TCRdb outputs TRBD1, but without DNA this stays unchecked. CDR1 is MNHEY, CDR2 SVGEGT, per germline. This CDR3 region has 16 residues. CDR3 sequence: CASSYSRGGDNYGYTF.

The rearrangement links TRBV15 to TRBJ2-7; there is no DNA to check the TCRdb D call of TRBD1. Per the germline V gene, CDR1 is LNHNV and CDR2 is YYDKDF (reference sequence). This CDR3 region has 16 residues. The CDR3 region is CATSRDPWDREGEQYF. The complete variable domain, with remaining parts taken from reference TRBV15 and TRBJ2-7, reads DAMVIQNPRYQVTQFGKPVTLSCSQTLNHNVMYWYQQKSSQAPKLLFHYYDKDFNNEADTPDNFQSRRPNTSFCFLDIRSPGLGDTAMYLCATSRDPWDREGEQYFGPGTRLTVT.

V and J are TRBV5-1 and TRBJ2-1; as DNA is missing, the TRBD1 call by TCRdb cannot be tested. Germline CDR1 is SGHRS and CDR2 is YFSETQ. The CDR3 runs to 12 residues. The CDR3 spells CASSLGGVEQFF.

J is TRBJ1-5 and V is TRBV28. Germline V lookup: CDR1 MDHEN, CDR2 SYDVKM. The CDR3 loop spans 12 amino acids. The CDR3 loop reads CASKDSNQPQHF.

The chain has TRBV5-1 and TRBJ2-3. Per germline, CDR1 SGHRS and CDR2 YFSETQ. CDR3 length: 14 residues. CDR3 residues: CASSLDLATDTQYF.

This chain joins TRBV7-9 and TRBJ1-2; lacking DNA, the TRBD1 call made by TCRdb goes unchecked. This CDR3 is built from 18 residues. Looked up from germline, CDR1 is SEHNR and CDR2 is FQNEAQ (reference sequence). The CDR3 reads CASTSLVVGGQTSYGYTF.

The chain uses TRBV12-3 or TRBV12-4 and TRBJ2-2; the D call from TCRdb, TRBD1, cannot be confirmed without DNA. The CDR3 sequence is 12 residues long. CDR3: CAGGRGTGELFF.

This sequence joins TRBV6-6 and TRBJ2-7. Germline V gene sequence: CDR1 MNHNY, CDR2 SVGAGI (reference sequence). CDR3 length: 11 amino acids. CDR3 protein: CASWSSYEQYF.

The CDR3 sequence: CSAREGTGAVYEQYF. The chain links TRBV20-1 to TRBJ2-7; TCRdb lists TRBD1, though no DNA is available to test this call. The CDR3 covers 15 residues. Germline CDR1 is DFQATT and CDR2 is SNEGSKA (reference sequence).

The rearrangement links TRBV25-1 to TRBJ2-5; the TCRdb call, TRBD1, lacks DNA for checking. The CDR3 is 16 residues long. Looked up from germline, CDR1 is MGHDK and CDR2 is SYGVNS. The CDR3 spells CASSALPGQFVETQYF.

V gene TRBV12-3 or TRBV12-4 combines with J gene TRBJ2-1; TCRdb's assignment of TRBD1 cannot be checked, as there is no DNA. CDR3 size: 14 residues. CDR3: CASSPRRGGNEQFF.

J is TRBJ2-1 and V is TRBV4-3. Germline-derived CDR1 and CDR2 are LGHNA and YSLEER. The CDR3 has 18 residues. The CDR3 is CASSQDFPSQSSYNEQFF.

The chain recombines TRBV5-1 with TRBJ1-1; with no DNA, the TCRdb D assignment of TRBD1 cannot be verified. The germline CDR1 and CDR2 sequences are SGHRS and YFSETQ. The CDR3 is made up of 15 amino acids. CDR3 protein: CASSWAGGLNTEAFF.

This chain connects TRBV6-2 or TRBV6-3 to TRBJ2-6; TCRdb's D call, TRBD1, is unchecked because there is no DNA. Per germline, CDR1 MNHEY and CDR2 SVGEGT. The CDR3 has 16 amino acids. The CDR3 here is CASSYLTGVGANVLTF.